Shown below are 32 T cell receptor beta chains from a single sample sequenced in a study of shared clonotypes between healthy human individuals (dated by TCRdb to about 2020). The library relied on the immunoSEQ multiplex PCR assay. The immuneACCESS repertoire file appears here via TCRdb, limited to in-frame rearrangements. These files lack a portion of the clones; in checked studies, under half of the deficit traces to unresolved V genes, and the cause of the others is not known. The sample data list hundreds of thousands of clones, and 73% of these were observed just once. The ten largest clones represent roughly 2% of the sample. Material: memory CD4+ T cells sorted from blood. This sample's cell subset or site label indicates: CD45RA-negative fraction. These receptors were taken from a woman aged 25 to 39 in good health.

The chain joins TRBV27 to TRBJ1-2; D is possibly TRBD1 (6 bases). Germline V lookup: CDR1 MNHEY, CDR2 SMNVEV (reference sequence). This CDR3 is built from 14 residues. V was pared by 5 bases and J by 7 bases, with 17 bases between. CDR3 nucleotides: TGTGCCAGCAGTCCCCGAGGGGGGGCGGGTGGCTACACCTTC. Translation: CASSPRGGAGGYTF.

This rearrangement joins TRBV5-1 to TRBJ2-2; 7 nucleotides line up with TRBD1. The V gene end was trimmed by 3 bases and the J gene end by 3 bases; junction bases not matched to a gene: 5. This CDR3 is 15 amino acids long. Germline CDR1 is SGHRS and CDR2 is YFSETQ. The CDR3 bases are TGCGCCAGCAGCTACGGGGACAGAGACACCGGGGAGCTGTTTTTT. Its translation: CASSYGDRDTGELFF.

This clone showed up just a few times. The CDR3 nucleotides are TGTGCCAGCAGTTTGGGAATCGGGTATCAGCCCCAGCATTTT. It codes for CASSLGIGYQPQHF. This rearrangement joins TRBV28 to TRBJ1-5; D not certain. The ends were cut back, 3 bases at V and 5 bases at J, with 11 bases in the middle. Germline CDR1 is MDHEN and CDR2 is SYDVKM. The CDR3 has 14 residues.

The chain combines TRBV28 with TRBJ2-3, with a weak D call TRBD2 (6 bases). Germline CDR1 is MDHEN and CDR2 is SYDVKM. Trimming removed 2 bases at V and 6 bases at J, with 12 bases between. The CDR3 extends over 14 amino acids. The CDR3 region has the DNA TGTGCCAGCAGTTTAAACCAGGGAGGCGATACGCAGTATTTT. Its protein is CASSLNQGGDTQYF.

J is TRBJ2-5 and V is TRBV2, with D possibly being TRBD1 (6 bases). V was shortened by 6 bases and J by 2 bases, with 10 bases between the two germline ends. Germline CDR1 reads SNHLY; CDR2 reads FYNNEI. CDR3 length: 13 amino acids. The CDR3 is CASRVDRQETQYF. In nucleotides, the CDR3 is TGTGCCAGCAGAGTGGACAGACAAGAGACCCAGTACTTC.

V is TRBV14 and J is TRBJ2-3; D is undetermined. V was cut by 0 bases and J by 7 bases, with 5 bases left in between. CDR1 SGHDN and CDR2 FVKESK come from the germline V gene. This CDR3 spans 12 amino acids. CDR3 amino acids: CASSQDLHTQYF. CDR3 coding DNA: TGTGCCAGCAGCCAAGACCTCCATACGCAGTATTTT.

CDR3: CASNPLGDYGYTF. The CDR3 DNA reads as TGTGCCAGCAATCCTTTGGGGGACTATGGCTACACCTTC. V and J are TRBV28 and TRBJ1-2, with D tentatively TRBD1 (5 bases). Germline V lookup: CDR1 MDHEN, CDR2 SYDVKM. V shed 7 bases and J shed 3 bases, with 12 bases lying between them. The CDR3 runs 13 residues.

The CDR3 coding sequence is TGTGCCAGCAGTTACTCTTGGACAGGGAGGAACACTGAAGCTTTCTTT. Translation: CASSYSWTGRNTEAFF. The J gene is TRBJ1-1, the V gene TRBV6-5, with TRBD1 matching over 8 bases. The germline V gene has CDR1 MNHEY and CDR2 SVGAGI. CDR3 length: 16 residues. Losses at the gene ends were 0 bases for V and 1 base for J; bases not matched to a gene: 4.

The table lists this clone with a few counts. This sequence joins TRBV7-9 and TRBJ1-1; no definite D call. This CDR3 has 12 amino acids. V lost 2 bases, J lost 6 bases, and 7 bases lay in between. Germline CDR1 reads SEHNR; CDR2 reads FQNEAQ (reference sequence). The DNA for the CDR3 is TGTGCCAGCAGCTTACAGCAATCTGAAGCTTTCTTT. Protein sequence: CASSLQQSEAFF.

V usage is TRBV5-6 and J usage is TRBJ2-5; D gene ambiguous. The CDR3 contains 15 residues. Germline V gives CDR1 SGHDT, CDR2 YYEEEE. V lost 0 bases, J lost 5 bases, and 14 bases lay in between. CDR3 residues: CASSLAGREGETQYF. In DNA, the CDR3 is TGTGCCAGCAGCTTGGCCGGAAGGGAAGGGGAGACCCAGTACTTC.

The count of this clone is one. V and J are TRBV6-1 and TRBJ2-1; 7 bases are a match to TRBD2. V shed 6 bases, J shed 8 bases, and the junction held 7 bases outside the gene matches. CDR1 MNHNS and CDR2 SASEGT come from the germline V gene. The CDR3 consists of 13 residues. CDR3 amino acids: CASSQPGGYEQFF. The CDR3 nucleotides are TGTGCCAGCAGCCAACCGGGGGGATATGAGCAGTTCTTC.

The chain combines TRBV2 with TRBJ1-5, with no clear D. With 5 bases removed from V and 6 bases from J, the gap between germline ends came to 17 bases. The CDR3 has 15 amino acids. Looked up from germline, CDR1 is SNHLY and CDR2 is FYNNEI. CDR3 amino acids: CASSRSSVRRQPQHF. The CDR3 coding sequence is TGTGCCAGCAGTCGGTCCTCAGTCCGGCGTCAGCCCCAGCATTTT.

The chain has TRBV19 and TRBJ1-2; D remains ambiguous. The V gene's germline CDR1 is LNHDA and CDR2 SQIVND (reference sequence). The CDR3 consists of 15 residues. V was shortened by 3 bases and J by 7 bases, with 18 bases between the two germline ends. The DNA of the CDR3 is TGTGCCAGTAGTATTCCCCAGGCAAGGAGTGGTGGCTACACCTTC. This translates into CASSIPQARSGGYTF.

The DNA of the CDR3 is TGTGCCAGCAGCTCCTCTAGCGGCTCCTACGAGCAGTACTTC. It yields the protein CASSSSSGSYEQYF. The V call is TRBV7-2, the J call TRBJ2-7; the match to TRBD2 covers 7 bases. J lost 0 bases, V lost 4 bases, and 3 bases had no gene match. The CDR3 covers 14 residues. CDR1 and CDR2 from the germline V gene are SGHTA and FQGNSA.

The CDR3 sequence: CASSVGTSGRNEQFF. CDR3 sequence (DNA): TGTGCCAGCAGCGTCGGGACTAGCGGGAGGAATGAGCAGTTCTTC. The rearrangement uses TRBV9 and TRBJ2-1, with TRBD2 identical over 15 bases. The CDR3 runs to 15 residues. Germline CDR1 SGDLS, CDR2 YYNGEE. V trimming: 2 bases; J trimming: 7 bases; junction bases outside the gene matches: 1.

As for this clone: Other DNA sequences in this sample translate to the same CDR3. This chain connects TRBV25-1 to TRBJ2-2, with 8 bases fitting TRBD1. The CDR3 totals 14 residues. Germline CDR1 MGHDK, CDR2 SYGVNS. V shed 5 bases and J 4 bases; nucleotides not matched to a gene: 3. For the CDR3, the DNA is TGTGCCAGCAGTAGAACAGGGGGCACCGGGGAGCTGTTTTTT. This gives the protein CASSRTGGTGELFF.

The chain recombines TRBV7-2 with TRBJ2-5; 10 positions agree with TRBD2. This CDR3 contains 17 residues. Germline V gene lookup returns CDR1 SGHTA and CDR2 FQGNSA. Losses at the gene ends were 2 bases for V and 4 bases for J; bases not matched to a gene: 10. CDR3 amino acids: CASSLLPAGGLSETQYF. The CDR3, as DNA: TGTGCCAGCAGCTTACTCCCAGCGGGAGGGCTCTCAGAGACCCAGTACTTC.

V usage is TRBV28 and J usage is TRBJ2-7, with D tentatively TRBD2 (5 bases). V lost 4 bases, J lost 2 bases, and 15 bases lay in between. The CDR3 sequence is 15 residues long. Germline V lookup: CDR1 MDHEN, CDR2 SYDVKM. CDR3 bases: TGTGCCAGCAGTTCCCCGTGGAGCGGAACCTACGAGCAGTACTTC. It yields the protein CASSSPWSGTYEQYF.

The V and J genes are TRBV10-1 and TRBJ2-1; D uncertain. Trimming stripped 3 bases from V and 8 bases from J, with 11 bases between. CDR3 length: 13 residues. The germline V gene has CDR1 WNHNN and CDR2 SYGVQD (reference sequence). The CDR3 loop is CASSEIASHEQFF. DNA of the CDR3: TGCGCCAGCAGTGAAATAGCCAGCCATGAGCAGTTCTTC.

This clone was seen repeatedly, ten times or more. The chain is built from TRBV18 and TRBJ2-1, with TRBD2 identical over 7 bases. The CDR3 sequence is 15 residues long. J lost 9 bases, V lost 4 bases, and 12 bases had no gene match. Germline values: CDR1 KGHSH, CDR2 LQKENI. DNA for the CDR3: TGTGCCAGCTCACAGTTGGGGGGGTTCCGCAGTGAGCAGTTCTTC. Translation gives CASSQLGGFRSEQFF. Full variable domain (rest looked up from reference TRBV18 and TRBJ2-1): NAGVMQNPRHLVRRRGQEARLRCSPMKGHSHVYWYRQLPEEGLKFMVYLQKENIIDESGMPKERFSAEFPKEGPSILRIQQVVRGDSAAYFCASSQLGGFRSEQFFGPGTRLTVL.

The chain uses TRBV19 and TRBJ1-4, with D possibly TRBD1 on 5 matching bases. Germline values: CDR1 LNHDA, CDR2 SQIVND (reference sequence). Trimming removed 3 bases at V and 8 bases at J, with 13 bases between. CDR3 length: 14 amino acids. Here the CDR3 reads CASSIQGVGEKLFF. In nucleotides, the CDR3 is TGTGCCAGTAGTATTCAGGGCGTCGGCGAAAAACTGTTTTTT.

There are a few counts of this clone. Other DNA sequences in the sample encode the same CDR3. V is TRBV7-2 and J is TRBJ2-1, with 7 bases fitting TRBD2. The CDR3 contains 15 residues. CDR1 is SGHTA, CDR2 FQGNSA, per germline. J was trimmed by 4 bases and V by 2 bases; bases with no gene match: 5. This chain's CDR3 is CASSLSSGLYNEQFF. Here the CDR3 DNA reads TGTGCCAGCAGCTTAAGTAGCGGGTTATACAATGAGCAGTTCTTC.

The rearrangement joins TRBV27 to TRBJ2-4, with a tentative D call TRBD2 (6 bases). The CDR3 has 15 amino acids. Germline V gives CDR1 MNHEY, CDR2 SMNVEV (reference sequence). Between the trimmed V and J ends, which lost 0 bases and 1 base, there was a span of 7 bases. The CDR3 DNA follows: TGTGCCAGCAGTTTATCGGGGAGGGCCAAAAACATTCAGTACTTC. Residues: CASSLSGRAKNIQYF.

This chain joins TRBV5-4 and TRBJ2-2; D possibly corresponds to TRBD1 (6 bases). Germline CDR1 and CDR2: SGHNT and YYREEE (reference sequence). The germline V and J ends were trimmed by 3 bases and 6 bases, with 21 bases remaining between them. The CDR3 loop spans 17 amino acids. CDR3 region: CASSSKNRDTMAGELFF. The CDR3, as DNA: TGTGCCAGCAGCTCGAAGAACCGGGACACCATGGCCGGGGAGCTGTTTTTT.

This clone was observed a few times. This sequence joins TRBV28 and TRBJ2-1; D gene ambiguous. The CDR3 covers 15 residues. V was pared by 5 bases and J by 3 bases, with 14 bases between. The V gene's germline CDR1 is MDHEN and CDR2 SYDVKM. Here the CDR3 DNA reads TGTGCCAGCAGTCCACGATCGTTCTACTACAATGAGCAGTTCTTC. This codes for CASSPRSFYYNEQFF.

This chain joins TRBV11-3 and TRBJ1-1; D remains ambiguous. Deletions cut 2 bases from V and 5 bases from J, with 9 bases between. CDR3 length: 13 amino acids. Germline assignment: CDR1 SGHNT and CDR2 YENEEA. CDR3 coding DNA: TGTGCCAGCAGCTTACGGGGAGGGACTGAAGCTTTCTTT. As protein: CASSLRGGTEAFF.

The chain links TRBV29-1 to TRBJ2-6; unclear D gene. V was shortened by 0 bases and J by 4 bases, with 7 bases between the two germline ends. The CDR3 is 14 residues long. Germline assignment: CDR1 SQVTM and CDR2 ANQGSEA. The CDR3 DNA is TGCAGCGTTGAAGAAACGGCGGGGGCCAACGTCCTGACTTTC. Protein product: CSVEETAGANVLTF.

The V call is TRBV13, the J call TRBJ2-3; the D gene is possibly TRBD2 (6 bases). In germline, CDR1 is PRHDT, CDR2 FYEKMQ (reference sequence). Trimming left V 5 bases short and J 8 bases short, with 20 bases between. The CDR3 extends over 15 amino acids. CDR3 sequence reads: CASSAPGEGWGTQYF. The CDR3 nucleotides read TGTGCCAGCAGCGCCCCGGGAGAGGGGTGGGGTACGCAGTATTTT.

V is TRBV7-3 and J is TRBJ2-1, with TRBD2 identical over 7 bases. The CDR3 loop spans 16 amino acids. Germline V gives CDR1 SGHTA, CDR2 FQGTGA. The V segment lost 5 bases and the J segment 6 bases; nucleotides outside the gene matches: 13. CDR3 protein: CASSLRGSGDFNEQFF. The CDR3 DNA follows: TGTGCCAGCAGCCTGCGCGGGAGCGGGGACTTCAATGAGCAGTTCTTC.

The chain couples TRBV7-2 to TRBJ2-7; weak D call: TRBD1 (5 bases). Trimming left V 2 bases short and J 6 bases short, with 11 bases between. From germline, CDR1 is SGHTA and CDR2 FQGNSA. This CDR3 is 13 amino acids long. The CDR3 here is CASSLRSQGEQYF. CDR3 DNA sequence: TGTGCCAGCAGCTTACGGTCTCAGGGCGAGCAGTACTTC.

The genes are TRBV2 and TRBJ2-7; the D call may be TRBD1 or TRBD2 (5 bases each). The CDR3 runs to 13 residues. V was cut by 5 bases and J by 6 bases, with 14 bases left in between. In germline, CDR1 is SNHLY, CDR2 FYNNEI. In nucleotides, the CDR3 is TGTGCCAGCAGTTGGAGTGAGGGACGCGAGCAGTACTTC. Encoded protein: CASSWSEGREQYF.

The chain is built from TRBV2 and TRBJ2-2; the D call may be TRBD1 or TRBD2 (5 bases each). This CDR3 spans 15 amino acids. V was trimmed by 5 bases and J by 0 bases, leaving 10 bases between them. CDR1 and CDR2 (germline): SNHLY, FYNNEI. CDR3 sequence (DNA): TGTGCCAGCAGTTGGGGCGGGCCGAACACCGGGGAGCTGTTTTTT. Protein: CASSWGGPNTGELFF.